A selection of T cell receptor beta chains follows, all from one sample in a study of regulatory T cells in long-lasting Graves disease. MiXCR, run by TCRdb on the multiplex PCR reads, gives a single entry per CDR3 protein. The sample shows more than 650,000 distinct CDR3 sequences, about 30% of them seen only once. The source was peripheral blood mononuclear cells (PBMCs), collected when the disease was refractory, from a patient treated with antithyroid drugs. These receptors were taken from a female donor with Graves disease. Both conserved end residues are part of each CDR3. For some rows the clone size is stated as once, few or many, or as a class when expanded; others skip it.

size: -; J: TRBJ1-4; V: TRBV19; CDR3: CASTSYRTATNEKLFF
size: -; J: TRBJ2-1; V: TRBV2; CDR3: CASMVVGSSRRYVVSYNEQFF
size: few; J: TRBJ1-6; V: TRBV2; CDR3: CAIQGGSYNSPLHF
size: few; J: TRBJ2-7; V: TRBV6-1; CDR3: CASSEGTVGDEQYF
size: few; J: TRBJ1-1; V: TRBV5-1; CDR3: CASSLVTGLDTEAFF
size: -; J: TRBJ2-1; V: TRBV20-1; CDR3: CSATSGGIYNEQFF
size: -; J: TRBJ1-3; V: TRBV3-1; CDR3: CASSQKGGSSGNTIYF
size: many; J: TRBJ2-5; V: TRBV9; CDR3: CASSRTAQETQYF
size: -; J: TRBJ1-6; V: TRBV27; CDR3: CASSSVGRNSPLHF
size: few; J: TRBJ2-5; V: TRBV5-1; CDR3: CASSLAGTKETQYF
size: many; J: TRBJ1-4; V: TRBV12-3/TRBV12-4; CDR3: CASSFREGKLFF
size: few; J: TRBJ2-3; V: TRBV2; CDR3: CASRTGTGDFTSTDTQYF
size: -; J: TRBJ1-5; V: TRBV5-5; CDR3: CASSVGPRNQPQHF
size: -; J: TRBJ1-3; V: TRBV12-5; CDR3: CASGSGQGADTIYF
size: -; J: TRBJ2-7; V: TRBV3-1; CDR3: CASSQDLMTGSYEQYF
size: -; J: TRBJ1-1; V: TRBV10-3; CDR3: CAIRWVTGNMNTEAFF
size: few; J: TRBJ1-4; V: TRBV20-1; CDR3: CSVEQGTNEKLFF
size: -; J: TRBJ2-7; V: TRBV2; CDR3: CASGAFVEDEQYF
size: few; J: TRBJ2-7; V: TRBV2; CDR3: CASRPTGGFRDEQYF
size: few; J: TRBJ1-2; V: TRBV7-2; CDR3: CASSLVSGQGTFGYTF
size: -; J: TRBJ2-3; V: TRBV9; CDR3: CASSAGRRFADTQYF
size: few; J: TRBJ2-7; V: TRBV6-1; CDR3: CASRRSDYEQYF
size: -; J: TRBJ1-2; V: TRBV27; CDR3: CASTGGGQKTF
size: -; J: TRBJ1-5; V: TRBV19; CDR3: CASSYRDFSNQPQHF
size: -; J: TRBJ1-1; V: TRBV5-1; CDR3: CASSRDRGRSEAFF
size: -; J: TRBJ2-7; V: TRBV14; CDR3: CASSQLVGSRYEQYF
size: -; J: TRBJ2-7; V: TRBV5-1; CDR3: CASSFRTLPSYEQCF
size: few; J: TRBJ1-6; V: TRBV6-1; CDR3: CASSPARDISSSYNSPLHF
size: -; J: TRBJ1-1; V: TRBV5-1; CDR3: CASSVTGKNTEAFF
size: -; J: TRBJ1-1; V: TRBV6-5; CDR3: CASSYSSRTDTEAFF
size: few; J: TRBJ1-1; V: TRBV5-1; CDR3: CASSPSTLLNTEAFF
size: -; J: TRBJ1-6; V: TRBV20-1; CDR3: CSATDRGPPLHF
size: -; J: TRBJ1-6; V: TRBV30; CDR3: CAWSDRGSGNSPLHF
size: many; J: TRBJ1-2; V: TRBV2; CDR3: CASSEFRDSIYGYTF
size: -; J: TRBJ2-1; V: TRBV30; CDR3: CAWGGNEQFF
size: many; J: TRBJ1-2; V: TRBV2; CDR3: CASTNRGTGSGYTF
size: -; J: TRBJ2-5; V: TRBV6-1; CDR3: CASSDFRAVEETQYF
size: few; J: TRBJ1-2; V: TRBV5-1; CDR3: CASSLGIRGSYGYTF
size: -; J: TRBJ2-1; V: TRBV7-2; CDR3: CASSFSGKARYNEQFF
size: -; J: TRBJ1-3; V: TRBV28; CDR3: CASSLWGAGGNTIYF
size: few; J: TRBJ2-7; V: TRBV29-1; CDR3: CSVSLNYEQYF
size: -; J: TRBJ2-5; V: TRBV4-2; CDR3: CASSQVRGWQETQYF
size: -; J: TRBJ1-1; V: TRBV10-1; CDR3: CASSGTGAGGTEAFF
size: -; J: TRBJ2-1; V: TRBV7-3; CDR3: CASSLGAGLAGGNEQFF
size: many; J: TRBJ1-6; V: TRBV25-1; CDR3: CASSEYRGLSHSPLHF
size: -; J: TRBJ1-2; V: TRBV20-1; CDR3: CSARDPGFSYGYTF
size: once; J: TRBJ2-1; V: TRBV6-1; CDR3: CASSLRQGDYNEQFF
size: few; J: TRBJ1-5; V: TRBV6-1; CDR3: CASTQKQGDGQPQHF
size: many; J: TRBJ1-1; V: TRBV12-3/TRBV12-4; CDR3: CASSWGTGPNTEAFF
size: -; J: TRBJ1-2; V: TRBV29-1; CDR3: CSVDGQAAFRIDGYTF
size: -; J: TRBJ1-1; V: TRBV20-1; CDR3: CSAKDMNTEAFF
size: -; J: TRBJ1-5; V: TRBV7-2; CDR3: CDSTAGLNQPQHF
size: many; J: TRBJ2-2; V: TRBV12-5; CDR3: CASGPPLGLASTGELFF
size: few; J: TRBJ2-1; V: TRBV6-2/TRBV6-3; CDR3: CASVAGNYNEQFF
size: -; J: TRBJ1-3; V: TRBV11-2; CDR3: CASSPGTGGSGNTIYF
size: -; J: TRBJ1-1; V: TRBV3-1; CDR3: CASSQGQGRGTEAFF
size: -; J: TRBJ1-1; V: TRBV6-5; CDR3: CASNYRFGITEAFF
size: -; J: TRBJ1-3; V: TRBV6-1; CDR3: CASSRTGPGNTIYF
size: few; J: TRBJ1-1; V: TRBV6-1; CDR3: CASSRPTGSEAFF
size: -; J: TRBJ1-2; V: TRBV20-1; CDR3: CSAKIGDGYTF